Detailed here is one T cell receptor beta chain. Antigen unknown. This CDR3 region has 12 residues. Between the trimmed V and J ends, which lost 1 base and 5 bases, there was a span of 4 bases. Germline-derived CDR1 and CDR2 are LNHDA and SQIVND (reference sequence). The data belong to a study of OX40 agonist ivuxolimab in advanced cancers. Study observations and caveats: Some nonresponders additionally presented with little normalized T-cell clonal expansion. There were, on average, more expanded clones in CD8+ T cells than in CD4+. At 0.1 to 3.0 mg/kg and by week 6, CD4+ and CD8+ T cells in the blood had expanded clonally.

Only in-frame clones appear in the TCRdb table, and some are missing; sequencing was by immunoSEQ multiplex PCR. Of under 40,000 clones listed, 60% to 85% are singletons. This specimen consisted of CD4+ or CD8+ T cells sorted from blood, obtained in a trial of the OX40 agonist ivuxolimab. The chain couples TRBV19 to TRBJ2-3; D is unresolved. This receptor was taken from an adult with an advanced solid tumor such as melanoma, head and neck, liver or kidney cancer. As DNA, the CDR3 is TGTGCCAGTAGTATAGGGTTAGATACGCAGTATTTT. Translating gives CASSIGLDTQYF.